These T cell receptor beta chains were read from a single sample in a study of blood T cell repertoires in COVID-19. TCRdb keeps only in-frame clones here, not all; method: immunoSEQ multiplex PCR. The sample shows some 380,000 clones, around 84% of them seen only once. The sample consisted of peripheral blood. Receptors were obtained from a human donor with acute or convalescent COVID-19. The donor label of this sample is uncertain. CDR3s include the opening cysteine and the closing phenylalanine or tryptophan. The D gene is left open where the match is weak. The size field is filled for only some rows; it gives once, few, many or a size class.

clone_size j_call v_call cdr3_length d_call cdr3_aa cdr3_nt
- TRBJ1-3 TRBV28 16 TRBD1 CASSPPTGTGGNTIYF TGTGCCAGCAGTCCGCCGACCGGGACAGGAGGAAACACCATATATTTT
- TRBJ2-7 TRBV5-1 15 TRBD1 CASSLLGTGQHEQYF TGCGCCAGCAGCCTTCTAGGGACAGGACAACACGAGCAGTACTTC
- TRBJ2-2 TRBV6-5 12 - CASTQGPGELFF TGTGCCAGCACGCAGGGGCCCGGGGAGCTGTTTTTT
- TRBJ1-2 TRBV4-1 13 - CASSQVGVYGYTF TGCGCCAGCAGCCAAGTCGGGGTCTATGGCTACACCTTC
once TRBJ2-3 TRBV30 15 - CAWSVLGGLTDTQYF TGTGCCTGGAGTGTACTTGGGGGCTTGACAGATACGCAGTATTTT
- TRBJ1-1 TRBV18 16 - CASSPLLQGMNTEAFF TGTGCCAGCTCACCACTTTTACAGGGTATGAACACTGAAGCTTTCTTT
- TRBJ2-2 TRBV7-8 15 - CASSSTWGHGGELFF TGTGCCAGCAGCTCCACCTGGGGGCATGGCGGGGAGCTGTTTTTT
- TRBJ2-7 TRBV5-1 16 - CASSLALGLKTYEQYF TGCGCCAGCAGCTTGGCTTTAGGACTTAAGACCTACGAGCAGTACTTC
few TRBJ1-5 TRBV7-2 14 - CASSLAYSNQPQHF TGTGCCAGCAGCTTAGCCTATAGCAATCAGCCCCAGCATTTT
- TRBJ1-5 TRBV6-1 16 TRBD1 CASSGQGALSNQPQHF TGTGCCAGCAGTGGACAGGGGGCTCTGAGCAATCAGCCCCAGCATTTT
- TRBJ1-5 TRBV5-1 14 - CASSTDSDNQPQHF TGCGCCAGCAGCACAGACAGTGATAATCAGCCCCAGCATTTT
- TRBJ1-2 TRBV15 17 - CATSRGLDRQGVAGYTF TGTGCCACCAGCAGGGGCCTGGACAGACAAGGAGTTGCTGGCTACACCTTC
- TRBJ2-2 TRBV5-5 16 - CASSWGDYGITGELFF TGTGCCAGCAGCTGGGGGGATTACGGGATCACCGGGGAGCTGTTTTTT
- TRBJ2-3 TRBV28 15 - CASKVGGAGTDTQYF TGTGCCAGCAAGGTCGGCGGGGCTGGCACAGATACGCAGTATTTT
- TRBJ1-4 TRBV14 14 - CASSQRTANEKLFF TGTGCCAGCAGCCAACGGACAGCTAATGAAAAACTGTTTTTT
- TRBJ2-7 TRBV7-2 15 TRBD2 CASSFSRTSSYEQYF TGTGCCAGCAGCTTTTCGAGGACTAGCTCCTACGAGCAGTACTTC
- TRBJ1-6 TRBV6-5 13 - CASRTQGYSPLHF TGTGCCAGCAGAACTCAGGGTTATTCACCCCTCCACTTT
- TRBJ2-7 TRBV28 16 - CASSLRPFGSSYEQYF TGTGCCAGCAGTTTGCGACCTTTTGGGAGCTCCTACGAGCAGTACTTC
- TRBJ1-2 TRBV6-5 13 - CAGRLAVNYGYTF TGTGCCGGCCGCCTAGCCGTTAACTATGGCTACACCTTC
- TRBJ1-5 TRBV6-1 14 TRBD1 CASSEVQGNQPQHF TGTGCCAGCAGTGAAGTACAGGGGAATCAGCCCCAGCATTTT
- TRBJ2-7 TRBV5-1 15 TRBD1 CASRPADRGMGEQYF TGCGCCAGCAGACCCGCGGACAGGGGAATGGGCGAGCAGTACTTC
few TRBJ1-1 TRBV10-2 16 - CASSDLIGLRNTEAFF TGCGCCAGCAGTGATTTGATCGGACTTAGAAACACTGAAGCTTTCTTT
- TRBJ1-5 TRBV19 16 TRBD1 CASRQGAPYSNQPQHF TGTGCCAGTAGACAGGGGGCCCCCTATAGCAATCAGCCCCAGCATTTT
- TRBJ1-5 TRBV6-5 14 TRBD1 CASTMTGGSQPQHF TGTGCCAGCACCATGACAGGGGGTAGTCAGCCCCAGCATTTT
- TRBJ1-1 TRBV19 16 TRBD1 CASSIPGGASDTEAFF TGTGCCAGTAGTATACCAGGGGGTGCTTCGGACACTGAAGCTTTCTTT
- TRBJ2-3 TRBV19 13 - CASSPLTVRTQYF TGTGCCAGTAGTCCATTGACAGTCCGTACGCAGTATTTT
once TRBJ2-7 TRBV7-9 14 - CASSHNAGSYEQYF TGTGCCAGCAGCCATAATGCAGGATCCTACGAGCAGTACTTC
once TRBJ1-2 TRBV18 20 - CASSSPGTSAAKGLGYGYTF TGTGCCAGCTCCTCTCCCGGGACATCAGCCGCCAAGGGGTTGGGCTATGGCTACACCTTC